This T cell receptor beta chain was recovered during a study of T cell responses to AZD1222 COVID-19 vaccine. General study results and limits: Nearly half of spike-specific TCRs reportedly go after variant regions that carry no mutations. Just a handful of AZD1222 recipients tested seropositive at baseline.

This CDR3 is 14 amino acids long. The V gene's germline CDR1 is DFQATT and CDR2 SNEGSKA (reference sequence). The V end lost 6 bases, the J end lost 2 bases, and 17 bases lay between the germline ends. Generated by immunoSEQ multiplex PCR, the TCRdb table keeps only in-frame clones and is missing some. The sample yields 130,000 or so clones, about 93% seen once. Remarks on this clone: Its antigen is currently unknown.

This TCR came from an adult in good health. J is TRBJ2-7 and V is TRBV20-1, with TRBD2 as a possible D gene (6 bases). The sample consisted of peripheral blood, taken on day 0 of AZD1222 vaccination. The CDR3: CSASTREDTYEQYF. The CDR3 DNA reads as TGCAGTGCAAGTACCAGGGAGGATACCTACGAGCAGTACTTC.